Following are 13 T cell receptor beta chains from one sample sequenced in a study of T cell responses to AZD1222 COVID-19 vaccine. Method: immunoSEQ multiplex PCR; TCRdb's copy keeps in-frame clones and lacks some. The table records some 150,000 clones, 70% to 90% of them present only once. This material consisted of peripheral blood, taken on day 0 of MenACWY control vaccination. These receptors were obtained from an adult in good health.

The table lists this clone with a count of one. V usage is TRBV29-1 and J usage is TRBJ2-5, with 7 bases fitting TRBD1. Germline CDR1 and CDR2: SQVTM and ANQGSEA. V was clipped by 4 bases and J by 4 bases; unmatched bases: 15. The CDR3 totals 16 residues. CDR3 protein: CSVVPTDRVNTETQYF. The CDR3 DNA follows: TGCAGCGTTGTGCCCACTGACAGGGTAAACACAGAGACCCAGTACTTC.

This chain links TRBV7-3 with TRBJ2-1; TRBD1 matches at 8 bases. Germline V CDR1 and CDR2: SGHTA, FQGTGA. Unmatched junction bases numbered 5, after V lost 3 bases and J lost 1 base. The CDR3 sequence is 16 residues long. CDR3 in DNA: TGTGCCAGCAGCTTGAACCAGGGGGCATCCTACAATGAGCAGTTCTTC. This gives the protein CASSLNQGASYNEQFF.

The V gene is TRBV6-1, the J gene TRBJ2-2; D possibly matches TRBD1 or TRBD2 (6 bases each). Germline values: CDR1 MNHNS, CDR2 SASEGT. Deletions cut 1 base from V and 7 bases from J, with 19 bases between. CDR3 length: 17 residues. The CDR3 nucleotides are TGTGCCAGCAGTGAAGGATTAGGGGGGCCCCCAGGCGGGGAGCTGTTTTTT. Translated, it gives CASSEGLGGPPGGELFF.

This chain uses TRBV6-5 with TRBJ2-3; TRBD2 agrees at 7 bases. Germline loops: CDR1 MNHEY, CDR2 SVGAGI. The CDR3 is 14 amino acids. The V and J ends lost 6 bases and 1 base, in that order; junction bases with no gene match: 4. The CDR3 DNA sequence: TGTGCCAGCAGCGCTCGGGGGGGCACAGATACGCAGTATTTT. Encoded protein: CASSARGGTDTQYF.

The J gene is TRBJ1-2, the V gene TRBV18, with D tentatively TRBD1 (5 bases). CDR3 length: 14 amino acids. Trimming pared 2 bases from V and 0 bases from J, leaving 7 bases between. Germline CDR1 reads KGHSH; CDR2 reads LQKENI. The CDR3 DNA follows: TGTGCCAGCTCACCAGGGGGAGCTAACTATGGCTACACCTTC. This codes for CASSPGGANYGYTF.

The rearrangement joins TRBV6-5 to TRBJ2-2; D is unclear. The CDR3 has 12 amino acids. Germline V lookup: CDR1 MNHEY, CDR2 SVGAGI. Deletions cut 6 bases from V and 7 bases from J, with 9 bases between. The CDR3 nucleotides are TGTGCCAGCAGGGAGTTCAACGGGGAGCTGTTTTTT. It encodes CASREFNGELFF.

The chain uses TRBV28 and TRBJ1-5, with a possible D match to TRBD1 (5 bases). This CDR3 has 17 residues. Germline-derived CDR1 and CDR2 are MDHEN and SYDVKM. The V end lost 2 bases, the J end lost 2 bases, and 16 bases lay between the germline ends. The CDR3 sequence: CASSLRTSAGGNQPQHF. The CDR3 DNA sequence: TGTGCCAGCAGTTTACGGACGTCAGCGGGGGGCAATCAGCCCCAGCATTTT. Combining the CDR3 with reference TRBV28 and TRBJ1-5 gives the whole variable domain DVKVTQSSRYLVKRTGEKVFLECVQDMDHENMFWYRQDPGLGLRLIYFSYDVKMKEKGDIPEGYSVSREKKERFSLILESASTNQTSMYLCASSLRTSAGGNQPQHFGDGTRLSIL.

This clone was seen ten or more times. This chain joins TRBV3-1 (or the pseudogene TRBV3-2) and TRBJ1-6, with D uncertain. This CDR3 has 13 residues. The V and J ends lost 6 bases and 5 bases respectively, with 8 bases between them. CDR1 is LGHDT, CDR2 YNNKEL, per germline (reference sequence). The CDR3 sequence is CASRGVDNSPLHF. The CDR3 nucleotides read TGTGCCAGCAGAGGAGTAGATAATTCACCCCTCCACTTT.

The genes are TRBV5-4 and TRBJ2-7; no firm D call. The CDR3 consists of 14 residues. Germline-derived CDR1 and CDR2 are SGHNT and YYREEE (reference sequence). The V end was cut by 0 bases, the J end by 5 bases, with 12 bases between. CDR3 in amino acids: CASSLDYGDNEQYF. The CDR3 region has the DNA TGTGCCAGCAGCTTGGATTATGGCGATAACGAGCAGTACTTC.

The chain employs TRBV7-2 and TRBJ1-5, with unresolved D. Germline assignment: CDR1 SGHTA and CDR2 FQGNSA. V lost 5 bases to trimming and J lost 9 bases, with 17 bases between them. The CDR3 has 14 residues. The DNA of the CDR3 is TGTGCCAGCAGCGAAAGGAGGGAGTATGCGCCCCAGCATTTT. Its protein is CASSERREYAPQHF.

The CDR3 nucleotides read TGTGCCAGCAGTGAAGATGAGAACGGGGAGCTGTTTTTT. This encodes CASSEDENGELFF. The chain uses TRBV6-1 and TRBJ2-2; D ambiguous. This CDR3 has 13 amino acids. Trimming shortened V by 1 base and J by 7 bases, and 7 bases separated the two germline ends. The germline gives CDR1 MNHNS, CDR2 SASEGT.

This clone was found a few times. This chain connects TRBV5-4 to TRBJ2-7; D is ambiguous. Germline V gives CDR1 SGHNT, CDR2 YYREEE (reference sequence). V was clipped by 5 bases and J by 1 base, with 10 bases between them. CDR3 length: 13 amino acids. CDR3 region: CASRGPLSYEQYF. CDR3 coding DNA: TGTGCCAGCAGAGGACCCCTTTCCTACGAGCAGTACTTC. The full variable domain, its missing parts supplied by reference TRBV5-4 and TRBJ2-7, is ETGVTQSPTHLIKTRGQQVTLRCSSQSGHNTVSWYQQALGQGPQFIFQYYREEENGRGNFPPRFSGLQFPNYSSELNVNALELDDSALYLCASRGPLSYEQYFGPGTRLTVT.

This clone has at least ten counts. The chain carries TRBV13 and TRBJ2-7; 7 nucleotides agree with TRBD1. The CDR3 loop spans 14 amino acids. After removal of 4 bases from V and 5 bases from J, the junction contained 8 bases not matched to a gene. CDR1 is PRHDT, CDR2 FYEKMQ, per germline (reference sequence). The CDR3 nucleotides are TGTGCCAGCAGCTCCTCGACAGGGAAGGACGAGCAGTACTTC. This encodes CASSSSTGKDEQYF. The full variable domain, its missing parts supplied by reference TRBV13 and TRBJ2-7, is AAGVIQSPRHLIKEKRETATLKCYPIPRHDTVYWYQQGPGQDPQFLISFYEKMQSDKGSIPDRFSAQQFSDYHSELNMSSLELGDSALYFCASSSSTGKDEQYFGPGTRLTVT.